These 11 T cell receptor beta chains originate from one sample sequenced in a study of T cell repertoires in cytomegalovirus infection. TCRdb re-called the reads through MiXCR, storing one row per CDR3 protein. This sample carries some 150,000 distinct CDR3 sequences, less than 25% of them seen once, and the ten largest clones take about 10%. The sequenced sample consisted of PBMCs. All receptors derive from a human donor in good health (CMV status not recorded). Some clones in this sample may be carry-over from other donors' samples.

The gene calls are TRBV4-1 and TRBJ2-1; TRBD2 might be the D (7 bases). The CDR3 totals 16 residues. Germline V gives CDR1 MGHRA, CDR2 YSYEKL. The V and J ends lost 5 bases and 7 bases respectively, with 21 bases between them. Here the CDR3 reads CASSNRWGGRGNEQFF. The CDR3 nucleotides read TGCGCCAGCAGCAACCGTTGGGGGGGGCGGGGAAATGAGCAGTTCTTC.

The chain is built from TRBV5-4 and TRBJ2-5; the D is unclear. The CDR3 totals 13 residues. Germline CDR1 SGHNT, CDR2 YYREEE (reference sequence). V was pared by 2 bases and J by 4 bases, with 9 bases between. CDR3 nucleotide sequence: TGTGCCAGCAGCTTCGCCAAAAGAGAGACCCAGTACTTC. This sequence encodes CASSFAKRETQYF.

The chain combines TRBV19 with TRBJ2-7; D might be TRBD1 (5 bases). V lost 5 bases to trimming and J lost 4 bases, with 15 bases between them. Germline CDR1 LNHDA, CDR2 SQIVND (reference sequence). The CDR3 runs 14 residues. DNA of the CDR3: TGTGCCAGTAGTGGAGACAGCGAATCATACGAGCAGTACTTC. This sequence encodes CASSGDSESYEQYF.

This clonotype was seen more than once but under ten times. The chain uses TRBV12-3 or TRBV12-4 and TRBJ2-5; D perhaps matches TRBD1 (6 bases). This CDR3 region has 13 residues. The germline V and J ends were trimmed by 6 bases and 2 bases, with 10 bases remaining between them. Here the CDR3 DNA reads TGTGCCAGCAGCTGGACAGATCAAGAGACCCAGTACTTC. Its protein is CASSWTDQETQYF.

Note on this clonotype: A read error may be the cause here, since a much bigger clone is one base away. The V gene is TRBV2, the J gene TRBJ2-7, with D perhaps TRBD2 (5 bases). The CDR3 contains 12 residues. V lost 4 bases, J lost 5 bases, and 9 bases lay in between. Germline V lookup: CDR1 SNHLY, CDR2 FYNNEI. The CDR3 DNA sequence: TGTGCCAGCAGTGGAGGGTCCCACGAGCAGTACTTC. Protein sequence: CASSGGSHEQYF.

This chain links TRBV20-1 with TRBJ2-5; 7 bases are a match to TRBD1. This CDR3 contains 14 residues. Germline trimming cut 6 bases from V and 5 bases from J; bases unmatched to any gene: 12. Germline values: CDR1 DFQATT, CDR2 SNEGSKA (reference sequence). CDR3 DNA: TGCAGTGCAAATGGACAGGCGGTGTGGGAGACCCAGTACTTC. The encoded protein is CSANGQAVWETQYF.

Only a few counts were recorded for this clonotype. This chain links TRBV5-1 with TRBJ1-4; D is uncertain. This CDR3 comprises 13 residues. V was trimmed by 0 bases and J by 8 bases, leaving 8 bases between them. From germline, CDR1 is SGHRS and CDR2 YFSETQ. The CDR3 DNA sequence: TGCGCCAGCAGCTTGGCAGTAGACGAAAAACTGTTTTTT. Protein product: CASSLAVDEKLFF.

The chain combines TRBV28 with TRBJ1-5; D unresolved. The length of the CDR3 is 13 residues. The V end was cut by 6 bases, the J end by 1 base, with 7 bases between. Per germline, CDR1 MDHEN and CDR2 SYDVKM. In nucleotides, the CDR3 is TGTGCCAGCAGGGAAATAAGCAATCAGCCCCAGCATTTT. It is translated as CASREISNQPQHF.

The CDR3 sequence is CSAPPRPPHPDTQYF. Written as DNA, the CDR3 is TGCAGTGCCCCGCCCAGACCCCCGCACCCGGATACGCAGTATTTT. V usage is TRBV20-1 and J usage is TRBJ2-3; D not certain. The germline V gene has CDR1 DFQATT and CDR2 SNEGSKA (reference sequence). The CDR3 is made up of 15 amino acids. V was pared by 6 bases and J by 6 bases, with 22 bases between.

This clonotype was recorded a few times. The chain has TRBV28 and TRBJ2-1; TRBD1 aligns across 10 bases. The CDR3 has 16 amino acids. Germline V gene data show CDR1 as MDHEN and CDR2 as SYDVKM. The V segment lost 4 bases and the J segment 8 bases; nucleotides outside the gene matches: 11. In DNA, the CDR3 is TGTGCCAGCAGTTCAGTCCGGACAGGGGGTTTGGATGAGCAGTTCTTC. Protein sequence: CASSSVRTGGLDEQFF.

This clonotype was recorded a few times. The V and J genes are TRBV9 and TRBJ2-1; 7 bases map to TRBD2. The CDR3 covers 15 residues. V was pared by 4 bases and J by 3 bases, with 7 bases of the junction left unmatched. Per the germline V gene, CDR1 is SGDLS and CDR2 is YYNGEE. CDR3 nucleotides: TGTGCCAGCAGCCCCAACCCGGGGGGCTACAATGAGCAGTTCTTC. Protein product: CASSPNPGGYNEQFF.